This T cell receptor beta chain was recovered during a study of monozygotic twins with inflammatory bowel disease. From germline, CDR1 is MNHNS and CDR2 SASEGT. The CDR3 is 12 residues long. Following a re-call of the 5' RACE reads, TCRdb has one entry per CDR3 protein and lacks DNA. The sample has some 150,000 distinct CDR3 sequences. The sequence was collected from a human donor with ulcerative colitis or Crohn's disease, or a healthy co-twin of an affected twin (not recorded which). This chain uses TRBV6-1 with TRBJ1-2; the D call from TCRdb, TRBD1, cannot be confirmed without DNA. The sequencing input was blood. The CDR3 spells CASSDGGLGYTF.